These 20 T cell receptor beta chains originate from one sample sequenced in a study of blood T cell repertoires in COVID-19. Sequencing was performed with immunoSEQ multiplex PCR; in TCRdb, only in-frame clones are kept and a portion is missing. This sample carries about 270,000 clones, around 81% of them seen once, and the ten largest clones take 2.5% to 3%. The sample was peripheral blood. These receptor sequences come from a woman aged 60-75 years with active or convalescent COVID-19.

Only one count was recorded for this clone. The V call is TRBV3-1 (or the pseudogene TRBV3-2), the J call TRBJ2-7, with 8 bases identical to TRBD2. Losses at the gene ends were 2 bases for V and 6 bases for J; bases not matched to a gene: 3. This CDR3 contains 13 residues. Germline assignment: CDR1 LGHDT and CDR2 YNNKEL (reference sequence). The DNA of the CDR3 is TGTGCCAGCAGCCAACGGGGGGGGAGCGAGCAGTACTTC. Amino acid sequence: CASSQRGGSEQYF.

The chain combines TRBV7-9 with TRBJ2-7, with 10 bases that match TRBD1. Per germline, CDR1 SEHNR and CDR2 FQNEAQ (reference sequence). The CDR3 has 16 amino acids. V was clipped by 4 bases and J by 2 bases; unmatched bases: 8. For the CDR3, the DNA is TGTGCCAGCAGCTCACCAAGACAGGGGGCGGCCTACGAGCAGTACTTC. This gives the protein CASSSPRQGAAYEQYF.

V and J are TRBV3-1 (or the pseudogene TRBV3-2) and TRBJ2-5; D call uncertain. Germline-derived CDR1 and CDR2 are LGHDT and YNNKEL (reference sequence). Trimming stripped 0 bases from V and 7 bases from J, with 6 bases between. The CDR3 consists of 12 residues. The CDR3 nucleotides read TGTGCCAGCAGCCAAGACTCCTTGACCCAGTACTTC. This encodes CASSQDSLTQYF.

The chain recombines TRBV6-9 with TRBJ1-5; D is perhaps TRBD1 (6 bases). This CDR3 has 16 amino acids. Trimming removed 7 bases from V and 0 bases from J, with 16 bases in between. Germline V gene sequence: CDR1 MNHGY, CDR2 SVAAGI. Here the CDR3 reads CASTDGTTDSNQPQHF. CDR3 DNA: TGTGCCAGCACCGACGGGACAACCGATAGCAATCAGCCCCAGCATTTT.

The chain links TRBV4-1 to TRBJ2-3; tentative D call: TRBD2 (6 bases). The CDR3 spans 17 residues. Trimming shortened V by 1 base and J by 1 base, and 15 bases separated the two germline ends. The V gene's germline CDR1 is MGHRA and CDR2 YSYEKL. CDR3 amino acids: CASSQGVTSSGTDTQYF. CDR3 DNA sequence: TGCGCCAGCAGCCAAGGTGTAACTAGCTCCGGCACAGATACGCAGTATTTT.

Written as DNA, the CDR3 is TGCAGCGTTGAAAGTCTAGCGGGGGGCACAGATACGCAGTATTTT. This sequence encodes CSVESLAGGTDTQYF. V usage is TRBV29-1 and J usage is TRBJ2-3, with TRBD2 matching 10 bases. V shed 2 bases, J shed 1 base, and the junction held 3 bases outside the gene matches. From germline, CDR1 is SQVTM and CDR2 ANQGSEA. There are 15 residues in the CDR3.

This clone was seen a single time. In DNA form, the CDR3 reads TGTGCCACATCCGAGATGACAGGGAATAATTCACCCCTCCACTTT. It encodes CATSEMTGNNSPLHF. This chain links TRBV19 with TRBJ1-6, with 7 bases matching TRBD1. This CDR3 is 15 amino acids long. Germline CDR1 and CDR2: LNHDA and SQIVND (reference sequence). Trimming removed 10 bases from V and 5 bases from J; junction bases left unmatched: 11. Looking up the rest from reference TRBV19 and TRBJ1-6 gives the full variable domain: DGGITQSPKYLFRKEGQNVTLSCEQNLNHDAMYWYRQDPGQGLRLIYYSQIVNDFQKGDIAEGYSVSREKKESFPLTVTSAQKNPTAFYLCATSEMTGNNSPLHFGNGTRLTVT.

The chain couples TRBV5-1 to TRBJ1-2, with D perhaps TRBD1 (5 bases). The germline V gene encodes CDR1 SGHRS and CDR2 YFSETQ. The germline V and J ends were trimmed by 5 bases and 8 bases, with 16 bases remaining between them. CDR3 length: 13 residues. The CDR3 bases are TGCGCCAGCAGTGGGGTCCCAGGGAGGGGCTACACCTTC. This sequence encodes CASSGVPGRGYTF.

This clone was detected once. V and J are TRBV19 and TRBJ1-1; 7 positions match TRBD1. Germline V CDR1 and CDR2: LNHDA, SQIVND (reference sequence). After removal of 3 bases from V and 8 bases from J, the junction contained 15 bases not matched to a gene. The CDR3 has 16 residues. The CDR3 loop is CASSIGTAGPKGEAFF. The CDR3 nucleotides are TGTGCCAGTAGTATTGGGACAGCTGGCCCGAAGGGGGAAGCTTTCTTT.

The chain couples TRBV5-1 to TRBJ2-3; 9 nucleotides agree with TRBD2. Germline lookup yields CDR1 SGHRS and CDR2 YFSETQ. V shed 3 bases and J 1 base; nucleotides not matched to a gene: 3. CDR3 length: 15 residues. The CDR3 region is CASSSLAGRTDTQYF. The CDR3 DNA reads TGCGCCAGCAGCTCACTAGCGGGTCGCACAGATACGCAGTATTTT.

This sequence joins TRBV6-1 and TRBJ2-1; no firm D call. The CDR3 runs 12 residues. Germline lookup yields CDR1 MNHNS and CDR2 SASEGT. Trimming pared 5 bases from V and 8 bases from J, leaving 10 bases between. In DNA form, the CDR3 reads TGTGCCAGCAGTTCGGTGGGCGATGAGCAGTTCTTC. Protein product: CASSSVGDEQFF.

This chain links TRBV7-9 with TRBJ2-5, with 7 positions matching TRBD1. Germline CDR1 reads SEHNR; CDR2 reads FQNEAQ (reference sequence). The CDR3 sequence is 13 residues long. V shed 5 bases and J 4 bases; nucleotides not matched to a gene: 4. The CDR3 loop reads CASSQTGVETQYF. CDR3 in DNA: TGTGCCAGCAGCCAAACAGGGGTAGAGACCCAGTACTTC.

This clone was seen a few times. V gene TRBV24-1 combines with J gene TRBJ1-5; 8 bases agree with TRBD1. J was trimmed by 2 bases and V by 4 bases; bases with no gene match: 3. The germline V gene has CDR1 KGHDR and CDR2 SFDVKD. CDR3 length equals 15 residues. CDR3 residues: CATSDIQGGNQPQHF. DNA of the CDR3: TGTGCCACCAGTGACATACAGGGGGGCAATCAGCCCCAGCATTTT.

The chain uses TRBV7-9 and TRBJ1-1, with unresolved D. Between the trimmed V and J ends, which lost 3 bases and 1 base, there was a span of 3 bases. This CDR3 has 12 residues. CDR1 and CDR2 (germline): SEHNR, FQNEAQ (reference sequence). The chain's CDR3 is CASSFGNTEAFF. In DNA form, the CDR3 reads TGTGCCAGCAGCTTCGGGAACACTGAAGCTTTCTTT.

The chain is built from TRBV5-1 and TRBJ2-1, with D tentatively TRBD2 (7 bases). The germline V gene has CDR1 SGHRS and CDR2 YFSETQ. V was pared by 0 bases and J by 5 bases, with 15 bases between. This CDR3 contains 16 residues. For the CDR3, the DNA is TGCGCCAGCAGCTTGGCCCGGGGGGCCAGAAACAATGAGCAGTTCTTC. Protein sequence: CASSLARGARNNEQFF.

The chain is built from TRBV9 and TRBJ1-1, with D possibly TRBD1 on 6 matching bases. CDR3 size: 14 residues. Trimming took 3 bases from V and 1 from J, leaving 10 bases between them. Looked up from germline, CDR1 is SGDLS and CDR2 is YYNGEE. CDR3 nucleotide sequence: TGTGCCAGCAGCGGCCGGACAGCGAACACTGAAGCTTTCTTT. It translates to CASSGRTANTEAFF. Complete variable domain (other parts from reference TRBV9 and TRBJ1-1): DSGVTQTPKHLITATGQRVTLRCSPRSGDLSVYWYQQSLDQGLQFLIQYYNGEERAKGNILERFSAQQFPDLHSELNLSSLELGDSALYFCASSGRTANTEAFFGQGTRLTVV.

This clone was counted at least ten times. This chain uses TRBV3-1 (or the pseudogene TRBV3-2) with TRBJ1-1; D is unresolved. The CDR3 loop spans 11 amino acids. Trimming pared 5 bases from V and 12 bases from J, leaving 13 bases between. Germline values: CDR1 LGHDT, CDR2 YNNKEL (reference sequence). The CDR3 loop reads CASSNGGNTFF. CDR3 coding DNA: TGTGCCAGCAGCAATGGAGGGAACACTTTCTTT.

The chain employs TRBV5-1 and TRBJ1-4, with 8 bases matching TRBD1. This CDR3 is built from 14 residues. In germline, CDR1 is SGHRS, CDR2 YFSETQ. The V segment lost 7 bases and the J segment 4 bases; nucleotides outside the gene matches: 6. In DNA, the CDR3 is TGCGCCAGCGGCAGGGGGCCCCTTAATGAAAAACTGTTTTTT. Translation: CASGRGPLNEKLFF.

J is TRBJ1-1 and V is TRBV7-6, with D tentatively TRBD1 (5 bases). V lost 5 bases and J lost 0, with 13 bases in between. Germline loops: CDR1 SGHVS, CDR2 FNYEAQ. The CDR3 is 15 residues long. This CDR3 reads CASSRIGHLNTEAFF. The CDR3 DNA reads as TGTGCCAGCAGCAGAATCGGACACCTGAACACTGAAGCTTTCTTT.

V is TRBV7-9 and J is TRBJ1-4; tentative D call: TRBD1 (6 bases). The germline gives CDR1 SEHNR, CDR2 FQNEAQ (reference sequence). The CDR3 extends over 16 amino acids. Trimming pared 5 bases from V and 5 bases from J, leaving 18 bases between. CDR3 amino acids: CASSVGQTKVNEKLFF. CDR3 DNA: TGTGCCAGCAGCGTTGGACAGACAAAAGTAAATGAAAAACTGTTTTTT. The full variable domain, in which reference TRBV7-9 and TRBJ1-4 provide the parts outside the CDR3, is DTGVSQNPRHKITKRGQNVTFRCDPISEHNRLYWYRQTLGQGPEFLTYFQNEAQLEKSRLLSDRFSAERPKGSFSTLEIQRTEQGDSAMYLCASSVGQTKVNEKLFFGSGTQLSVL.